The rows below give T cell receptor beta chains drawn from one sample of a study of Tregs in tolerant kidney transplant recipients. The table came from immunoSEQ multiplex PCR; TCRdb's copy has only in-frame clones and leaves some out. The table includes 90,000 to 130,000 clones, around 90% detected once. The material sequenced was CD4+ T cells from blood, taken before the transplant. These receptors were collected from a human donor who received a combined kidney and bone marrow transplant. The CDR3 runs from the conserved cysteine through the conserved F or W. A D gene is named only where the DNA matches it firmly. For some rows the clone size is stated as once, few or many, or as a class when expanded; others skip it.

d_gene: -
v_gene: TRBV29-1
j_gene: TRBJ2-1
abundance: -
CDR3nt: TGCAGCGTTGATCGTCTAGCTGACAATGAGCAGTTCTTC
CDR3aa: CSVDRLADNEQFF

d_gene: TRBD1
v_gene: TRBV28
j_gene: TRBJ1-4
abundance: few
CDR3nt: TGTGCCAGCAGTCCCGTAAGACAGGGCCTTAATGAAAAACTGTTTTTT
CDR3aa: CASSPVRQGLNEKLFF

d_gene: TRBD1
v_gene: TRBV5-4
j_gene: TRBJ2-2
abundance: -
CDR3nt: TGTGCCAGCAGCACCCCGACAGGGGCTCCGGGGGTTGCCGGGGAGCTGTTTTTT
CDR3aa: CASSTPTGAPGVAGELFF

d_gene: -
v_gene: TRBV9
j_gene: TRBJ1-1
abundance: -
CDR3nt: TGTGCCAGCAGCGTAGAGGGGATGAACACTGAAGCTTTCTTT
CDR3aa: CASSVEGMNTEAFF

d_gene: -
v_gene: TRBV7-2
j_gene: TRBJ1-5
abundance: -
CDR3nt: TGTGCCAGCAGCACCGGGGGGGCCCCTCGGGATCAGCCCCAGCATTTT
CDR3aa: CASSTGGAPRDQPQHF

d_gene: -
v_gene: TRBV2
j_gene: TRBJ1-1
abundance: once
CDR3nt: TGTGCCAGCAGCCCTACTCTTTTCGCTGAAGCTTTCTTT
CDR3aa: CASSPTLFAEAFF

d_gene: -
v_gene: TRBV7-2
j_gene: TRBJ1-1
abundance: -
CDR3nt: TGTGCCAGCAGCTTAATGGAGACGGTAGAAGCTTTCTTT
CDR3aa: CASSLMETVEAFF

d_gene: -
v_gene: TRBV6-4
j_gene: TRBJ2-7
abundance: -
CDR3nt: TGTGCCAGCAGTGGACTAGGTTTGATGCACGAGCAGTACTTC
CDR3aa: CASSGLGLMHEQYF

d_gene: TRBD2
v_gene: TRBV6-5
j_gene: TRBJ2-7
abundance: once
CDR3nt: TGTGCCAGCAGTTACTCAGGGACTACGGGGCAGTACTTC
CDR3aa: CASSYSGTTGQYF

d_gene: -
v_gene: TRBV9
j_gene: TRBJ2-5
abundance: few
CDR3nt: TGTGCCAGCAGCGTATTCGGGGGAGAGACCCAGTACTTC
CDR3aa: CASSVFGGETQYF